This TCR beta chain comes out of a study of CD8 T cells in ankylosing spondylitis (dated 2017 in TCRdb). General notes on the study: To find TCR variants linked to disease, the study profiled T cell receptor beta repertoires in ankylosing spondylitis patients and healthy donors. Peripheral blood was sampled, and synovial fluid was also collected from ankylosing spondylitis patients. The full study cohort comprised around 25 ankylosing spondylitis patients and some 110 healthy donors. Points the paper makes about the study in general: The disease-linked clones were reported to be significantly enriched in matched synovial fluid samples from ankylosing spondylitis patients. Some motif variants had previously been reported in the synovial fluid and blood of reactive arthritis patients, which suggests shared mechanisms of disease initiation. Blood from ankylosing spondylitis patients appeared to be characterized by a TCR beta motif composed of about 8 highly homologous amino acid variants. A CD8+ phenotype was shown by the disease-linked clones, which were found at relatively low frequencies in peripheral blood.

The reads were generated on an Illumina HiSeq 2500. Quantitative 5'-RACE with molecular barcodes was used to prepare TCR beta libraries. As for how the authors treated the data: A new computational method, built on a probabilistic model of VDJ rearrangement, was used to identify disease-linked TCR variants. TCRdb reprocessing: public reads trimmed at Q25 with fastp, clones called with MiXCR, in-frame beta chains kept. Every CDR3 protein is listed once, alongside the most common genes and DNA of its rows. These V and J calls derive from TCRdb rather than the authors' analysis. This sample is represented by approximately 540,000 distinct CDR3 sequences; approximately 11% of them were singletons. The top ten hold under 7.5% of the sample. Concerning this clonotype itself: Its cognate antigen has yet to be identified. No much larger clone is present one base from it, and per-base qualities are unavailable.

The CDR3 runs 16 residues from the cysteine to the phenylalanine. Only the CDR3 DNA stays, 48 bases, in frame from base 1. A distance of 13 bases separates the germline ends of V and J, which lose 3 bases and 1 base respectively. Sequences SEHNR (CDR1) and FQNEAQ (CDR2) are obtained from the germline V gene (reference sequence). The clonotype comes from a male donor with ankylosing spondylitis. The chain was built from TRBV7-9 and TRBJ2-1; the D gene remains uncertain. Specimen: blood, either unsorted or a sorted T cell fraction (not recorded which). CDR3 region: CASSFVIGRSYNEQFF. The DNA sequence reads TGTGCCAGCAGCTTCGTTATTGGTAGGTCCTACAATGAGCAGTTCTTC.